The rows below give T cell receptor beta chains drawn from one sample of a study of cytomegalovirus exposure and HLA in healthy donors. Sequencing used immunoSEQ multiplex PCR; TCRdb keeps in-frame clones, though not all of them. The sample yields roughly 130,000 clones, roughly 90% seen once. Sequencing was carried out using PBMCs. These TCRs come from a man between 25 and 39 years old in good health and CMV-seronegative. Each CDR3 is given with its conserved first and last residue. Fields, in order: J gene, V gene, D gene, clone size, CDR3 DNA, CDR3 protein. D genes are given only for firm matches. The listing skips clone size in some rows; elsewhere it reads once, few, many or a size class.

J gene: TRBJ2-3; V gene: TRBV9; D gene: TRBD2; clone size: -; CDR3 DNA: TGTGCCAGCAGCCACGAGGGACTAGCGGACCTCACAGATACGCAGTATTTT; CDR3 protein: CASSHEGLADLTDTQYF
J gene: TRBJ2-7; V gene: TRBV7-9; D gene: TRBD1; clone size: -; CDR3 DNA: TGTGCCAGCAGCGTGGACAGGGGGGCCTACGAGCAGTACTTC; CDR3 protein: CASSVDRGAYEQYF
J gene: TRBJ2-1; V gene: TRBV7-9; D gene: TRBD2; clone size: -; CDR3 DNA: TGTGCCAGCAGCTTACCCGGACTAGCGAGTGAGCAGTTCTTC; CDR3 protein: CASSLPGLASEQFF
J gene: TRBJ2-7; V gene: TRBV7-2; D gene: -; clone size: -; CDR3 DNA: TGTGCCAGCAGCGCCACAGGCAACGAGCAGTACTTC; CDR3 protein: CASSATGNEQYF
J gene: TRBJ1-2; V gene: TRBV5-4; D gene: -; clone size: -; CDR3 DNA: TGTGCCAGCAGCTTGAGGTCGCGGGGTATCGATGGCTACACCTTC; CDR3 protein: CASSLRSRGIDGYTF
J gene: TRBJ2-7; V gene: TRBV6-5; D gene: TRBD1; clone size: -; CDR3 DNA: TGTGCCAGCACCGGGACAGGGGACTACGAGCAGTACTTC; CDR3 protein: CASTGTGDYEQYF
J gene: TRBJ2-2; V gene: TRBV27; D gene: -; clone size: -; CDR3 DNA: TGTGCCAGCAGTTTAGCTTCGTTTCGGGGGTCACCCGGGGAGCTGTTTTTT; CDR3 protein: CASSLASFRGSPGELFF
J gene: TRBJ1-1; V gene: TRBV25-1; D gene: TRBD1; clone size: -; CDR3 DNA: TGTGCCAGCAGTGACCAGGGACAGGGGGCGAAAGCTTTCTTT; CDR3 protein: CASSDQGQGAKAFF
J gene: TRBJ1-2; V gene: TRBV18; D gene: -; clone size: -; CDR3 DNA: TGTGCCAGCTCACCATCCGGACAGTCGATCCCTCGGGGCTACACCTTC; CDR3 protein: CASSPSGQSIPRGYTF
J gene: TRBJ2-7; V gene: TRBV2; D gene: TRBD1; clone size: -; CDR3 DNA: TGTGCCAGCAGTGTTTACAGGGGCGGTCGTGGGCAGTACTTC; CDR3 protein: CASSVYRGGRGQYF
J gene: TRBJ2-1; V gene: TRBV4-3; D gene: -; clone size: -; CDR3 DNA: TGCGCCAGCAGCCAAGATTGGGACTGGCGGTACAATGAGCAGTTCTTC; CDR3 protein: CASSQDWDWRYNEQFF
J gene: TRBJ2-7; V gene: TRBV27; D gene: TRBD1; clone size: -; CDR3 DNA: TGTGCCAGCAGTCTACAGGGGGCTCGTTTGGAGCAGTACTTC; CDR3 protein: CASSLQGARLEQYF
J gene: TRBJ2-3; V gene: TRBV7-9; D gene: TRBD1; clone size: -; CDR3 DNA: TGTGCCAGCAGCCCAAGGGGGCCTGATACGCAGTATTTT; CDR3 protein: CASSPRGPDTQYF
J gene: TRBJ1-4; V gene: TRBV10-3; D gene: -; clone size: -; CDR3 DNA: TGTGCCATCAGTGGACAGGTTAATGAAAAACTGTTTTTT; CDR3 protein: CAISGQVNEKLFF
J gene: TRBJ2-7; V gene: TRBV7-9; D gene: TRBD1; clone size: -; CDR3 DNA: TGTGCCAGCAGTTCCGGGACAGGGTTTTACGAGCAGTACTTC; CDR3 protein: CASSSGTGFYEQYF
J gene: TRBJ1-2; V gene: TRBV27; D gene: TRBD1; clone size: -; CDR3 DNA: TGTGCCAGCAGTCCGACCGTCAGGGGGAATTCTAACTATGGCTACACCTTC; CDR3 protein: CASSPTVRGNSNYGYTF
J gene: TRBJ2-1; V gene: TRBV15; D gene: -; clone size: -; CDR3 DNA: TGTGCCACCAGCAGAGCGGGGGGCTGGGAGCAGTTCTTC; CDR3 protein: CATSRAGGWEQFF
J gene: TRBJ2-7; V gene: TRBV7-9; D gene: TRBD2; clone size: -; CDR3 DNA: TGTGCCAGCAGCTTAGTCCCTAGCGGAACCTACGAGCAGTACTTC; CDR3 protein: CASSLVPSGTYEQYF
J gene: TRBJ2-5; V gene: TRBV7-9; D gene: -; clone size: -; CDR3 DNA: TGTGCCAGCAGCTCGAGGGAGGAAGAGACCCAGTACTTC; CDR3 protein: CASSSREEETQYF
J gene: TRBJ2-7; V gene: TRBV6-5; D gene: -; clone size: -; CDR3 DNA: TGTGCCAGCAGCCTTGGGGGGAACGAGCAGTACTTC; CDR3 protein: CASSLGGNEQYF
J gene: TRBJ2-7; V gene: TRBV5-6; D gene: -; clone size: -; CDR3 DNA: TGTGCCAGCAGCGACAAGTATTCCTACGAGCAGTACTTC; CDR3 protein: CASSDKYSYEQYF
J gene: TRBJ1-2; V gene: TRBV7-9; D gene: -; clone size: -; CDR3 DNA: TGTGCCAGCAGCTTATTAAGCTCTGCTAACTATGGCTACACCTTC; CDR3 protein: CASSLLSSANYGYTF
J gene: TRBJ1-6; V gene: TRBV6-6; D gene: TRBD1; clone size: once; CDR3 DNA: TGTGCCAGCAGTTGGACAGGTAGTTCACCCCTCCACTTT; CDR3 protein: CASSWTGSSPLHF
J gene: TRBJ1-2; V gene: TRBV28; D gene: TRBD1; clone size: -; CDR3 DNA: TGTGCCAGCAGTTTAGTCACACAGGGGGCGAAAGGCTACACCTTC; CDR3 protein: CASSLVTQGAKGYTF
J gene: TRBJ2-1; V gene: TRBV6-4; D gene: -; clone size: once; CDR3 DNA: TGTGCCAGCAGTGTTTGGATACAGCTTAACAATGAGCAGTTCTTC; CDR3 protein: CASSVWIQLNNEQFF
J gene: TRBJ2-7; V gene: TRBV5-3; D gene: -; clone size: -; CDR3 DNA: TGTGCCAGAAGCTTGCCCCCGACAGAACCCTACGAGCAGTACTTC; CDR3 protein: CARSLPPTEPYEQYF
J gene: TRBJ1-5; V gene: TRBV12-2; D gene: -; clone size: -; CDR3 DNA: TGTGCAAGTCGCTTAAAGGCGGGACAGGACCTGAATCAGCCCCAGCATTTT; CDR3 protein: CASRLKAGQDLNQPQHF
J gene: TRBJ1-1; V gene: TRBV9; D gene: -; clone size: -; CDR3 DNA: TGTGCCAGCAGCCAAGAGGGGGTTGAAGCTTTCTTT; CDR3 protein: CASSQEGVEAFF
J gene: TRBJ1-2; V gene: TRBV10-3; D gene: -; clone size: -; CDR3 DNA: TGTGCCATGAGGGACGGGAGCTATGGCTACACCTTC; CDR3 protein: CAMRDGSYGYTF
J gene: TRBJ2-3; V gene: TRBV29-1; D gene: -; clone size: -; CDR3 DNA: TGCAGCGTTGAAGGGGCCAGGGACACAGATACGCAGTATTTT; CDR3 protein: CSVEGARDTDTQYF
J gene: TRBJ2-1; V gene: TRBV5-1; D gene: -; clone size: -; CDR3 DNA: TGCGCCAGCCGCCGAAGCGGTAGCTCCTACAATGAGCAGTTCTTC; CDR3 protein: CASRRSGSSYNEQFF
J gene: TRBJ2-5; V gene: TRBV6-1; D gene: -; clone size: -; CDR3 DNA: TGTGCCAGCAGTGAAGTCAATAGAGGGACCCAGTACTTC; CDR3 protein: CASSEVNRGTQYF
J gene: TRBJ1-2; V gene: TRBV6-5; D gene: -; clone size: -; CDR3 DNA: TGTGCCAGCAGTTACTCGGCGGAAGTTACCTATGGCTACACCTTC; CDR3 protein: CASSYSAEVTYGYTF
J gene: TRBJ1-5; V gene: TRBV7-2; D gene: -; clone size: -; CDR3 DNA: TGTGCCAGCAGCCCCCGCGGCAATCAGCCCCAGCATTTT; CDR3 protein: CASSPRGNQPQHF
J gene: TRBJ2-5; V gene: TRBV7-2; D gene: TRBD1; clone size: once; CDR3 DNA: TGTGCCAGCAGCCACGGACAGGGCGGAGAGACCCAGTACTTC; CDR3 protein: CASSHGQGGETQYF
J gene: TRBJ1-6; V gene: TRBV6-5; D gene: -; clone size: once; CDR3 DNA: TGTGCCAGCAGTTACTTAGGGGATTCACCCCTCCACTTT; CDR3 protein: CASSYLGDSPLHF
J gene: TRBJ2-7; V gene: TRBV18; D gene: TRBD1; clone size: -; CDR3 DNA: TGTGCCAGCTCACGAGGACAGGCCTCCTACGAGCAGTACTTC; CDR3 protein: CASSRGQASYEQYF
J gene: TRBJ2-7; V gene: TRBV5-5; D gene: -; clone size: -; CDR3 DNA: TGTGCCAGCAGCTCAGGGGTAAAACACCTCGCGACCAAGCAGTACTTC; CDR3 protein: CASSSGVKHLATKQYF
J gene: TRBJ1-4; V gene: TRBV7-9; D gene: TRBD1; clone size: -; CDR3 DNA: TGTGCCAGCAGCCTGGGACAGGGTAGGGAAAAACTGTTTTTT; CDR3 protein: CASSLGQGREKLFF
J gene: TRBJ2-3; V gene: TRBV6-6; D gene: -; clone size: -; CDR3 DNA: TGTGCCAGCAGTTTGACAGATTACGACGCAGATACGCAGTATTTT; CDR3 protein: CASSLTDYDADTQYF
J gene: TRBJ1-2; V gene: TRBV6-1; D gene: TRBD1; clone size: -; CDR3 DNA: TGTGCCAGGTCGTCCGGGACAGGGTCCGGCTACACCTTC; CDR3 protein: CARSSGTGSGYTF
J gene: TRBJ2-5; V gene: TRBV6-1; D gene: -; clone size: -; CDR3 DNA: TGTGCCAGCAGTGAAGGGAGGGGTAGGGAGACCCAGTACTTC; CDR3 protein: CASSEGRGRETQYF
J gene: TRBJ1-1; V gene: TRBV11-3; D gene: -; clone size: few; CDR3 DNA: TGTGCCAGCAGCCAAAGAACGGGAGCCACTGAAGCTTTCTTT; CDR3 protein: CASSQRTGATEAFF
J gene: TRBJ2-2; V gene: TRBV6-1; D gene: -; clone size: -; CDR3 DNA: TGTGGTACGGGGGAGGCTGCGGGAACCGGGGAGCTGTTTTTT; CDR3 protein: CGTGEAAGTGELFF
J gene: TRBJ2-1; V gene: TRBV6-4; D gene: -; clone size: -; CDR3 DNA: TGTGCCAGCAGGGCAGACAGCTACAATGAGCAGTTCTTC; CDR3 protein: CASRADSYNEQFF
J gene: TRBJ1-5; V gene: TRBV5-5; D gene: -; clone size: -; CDR3 DNA: TGTGCCAGCAGCTTACTGATCTCATGGCCCCAGCATTTT; CDR3 protein: CASSLLISWPQHF
J gene: TRBJ1-1; V gene: TRBV9; D gene: TRBD1; clone size: -; CDR3 DNA: TGTGCCAGCAGCGTAGGGGGGACAGGGGTTGGCACTGAAGCTTTCTTT; CDR3 protein: CASSVGGTGVGTEAFF
J gene: TRBJ1-6; V gene: TRBV9; D gene: TRBD1; clone size: -; CDR3 DNA: TGTGCCAGTGGCCCGACAGGGGCGGAGGCTTTTAATTCACCCCTCCACTTT; CDR3 protein: CASGPTGAEAFNSPLHF
J gene: TRBJ2-2; V gene: TRBV5-1; D gene: TRBD1; clone size: -; CDR3 DNA: TGCGCCAGCAGCTTGGAGTGGACTGGAACCTCAGGGGGCGGGGAGCTGTTTTTT; CDR3 protein: CASSLEWTGTSGGGELFF
J gene: TRBJ1-6; V gene: TRBV9; D gene: TRBD1; clone size: -; CDR3 DNA: TGTGCCAGCAGCACGAGGACAGGGAATAATTCACCCCTCCACTTT; CDR3 protein: CASSTRTGNNSPLHF
J gene: TRBJ2-3; V gene: TRBV27; D gene: TRBD2; clone size: -; CDR3 DNA: TGTGCCAGCAGTCTCCGAAATAGCGGGGGGGCCGAAGTGGGGCCAATCCCCACAGATACGCAGTATTTT; CDR3 protein: CASSLRNSGGAEVGPIPTDTQYF
J gene: TRBJ2-5; V gene: TRBV6-1; D gene: TRBD2; clone size: medium-sized; CDR3 DNA: TGTGCCAGCAGTGAAGGGGGGGGACAAGAGACCCAGTACTTC; CDR3 protein: CASSEGGGQETQYF
J gene: TRBJ2-7; V gene: TRBV5-8; D gene: -; clone size: -; CDR3 DNA: TGTGCCAGCAGCTTGGTTCAGTTCTACGAGCAGTACTTC; CDR3 protein: CASSLVQFYEQYF
J gene: TRBJ2-7; V gene: TRBV5-4; D gene: TRBD2; clone size: -; CDR3 DNA: TGTGCCAGCAGCCCCGACCGGCTAGCGGGGGCCGAGCAGTACTTC; CDR3 protein: CASSPDRLAGAEQYF
J gene: TRBJ2-3; V gene: TRBV5-1; D gene: -; clone size: -; CDR3 DNA: TGCGCCAGCAGCCTCACAGATACGCAGTATTTT; CDR3 protein: CASSLTDTQYF
J gene: TRBJ2-7; V gene: TRBV2; D gene: TRBD1; clone size: -; CDR3 DNA: TGTGCCAGCAGTGAATTGGAGGACAGGGTCTACGAGCAGTACTTC; CDR3 protein: CASSELEDRVYEQYF
J gene: TRBJ1-1; V gene: TRBV11-2; D gene: TRBD1; clone size: -; CDR3 DNA: TGTGCCAGCAGCTCTTCCCGGGACAGGGGGCGCACTGAAGCTTTCTTT; CDR3 protein: CASSSSRDRGRTEAFF
J gene: TRBJ2-3; V gene: TRBV25-1; D gene: -; clone size: -; CDR3 DNA: TGTGCCAGCCCCGGTGTTACGCAGTATTTT; CDR3 protein: CASPGVTQYF
J gene: TRBJ1-2; V gene: TRBV18; D gene: -; clone size: -; CDR3 DNA: TGTGCCAGCTCACCATGGGAGGGCACCGATGGCTACACCTTC; CDR3 protein: CASSPWEGTDGYTF
J gene: TRBJ1-1; V gene: TRBV6-6; D gene: -; clone size: -; CDR3 DNA: TGTGCCAGCAGGACACCGCTAACTGAAGCTTTCTTT; CDR3 protein: CASRTPLTEAFF